Reported below is one T cell receptor beta chain. TCRdb re-called the 5' RACE reads with MiXCR, one entry per CDR3 protein. The table lists about 46,000 distinct CDR3 sequences, 25% to 35% of them singletons. This CDR3 has 18 amino acids. CDR1 is KGHSH, CDR2 LQKENI, per germline. Trimming at V came to 0 bases and at J to 4 bases, leaving 8 bases not matched to a gene. Sequenced sample: naive CD4+ T cells sorted from blood. Subset given: naive CD4+ T cells, CD4+CD45RA+CD25-. The receptor was derived from a female donor with breast cancer. The V call is TRBV18, the J call TRBJ2-3, with TRBD2 matching over 12 bases. Here the CDR3 reads CASSPPPGLAGPSDTQYF. In DNA, the CDR3 is TGTGCCAGCTCACCACCCCCGGGACTAGCGGGCCCTTCAGATACGCAGTATTTT.